This TCR beta chain was found in a study of blood T cells in healthy people across ages. V lost 3 bases, J lost 9 bases, and 8 bases stayed unmatched. This CDR3 has 14 amino acids. Germline V gene sequence: CDR1 MDHEN, CDR2 SYDVKM. In this sample, this clonotype turned up a few times. Primed by a sample-barcoded 5' primer and a J-beta primer mix, a second PCR proceeded for about 7 to 11 cycles. TCRdb reanalysed the 5' RACE reads using MiXCR and keeps one entry per CDR3 protein. The profile shows hundreds of thousands of distinct CDR3 sequences, about 52% of them singletons. Sequencing used blood. The chain employs TRBV28 and TRBJ2-3, with 8 bases fitting TRBD2. This clonotype originated in a woman in her sixties or seventies in good health. As DNA, the CDR3 is TGTGCCAGCAGTTTCTCCTCGCTAGCGGGCACGCAGTATTTT. Its protein product is CASSFSSLAGTQYF.